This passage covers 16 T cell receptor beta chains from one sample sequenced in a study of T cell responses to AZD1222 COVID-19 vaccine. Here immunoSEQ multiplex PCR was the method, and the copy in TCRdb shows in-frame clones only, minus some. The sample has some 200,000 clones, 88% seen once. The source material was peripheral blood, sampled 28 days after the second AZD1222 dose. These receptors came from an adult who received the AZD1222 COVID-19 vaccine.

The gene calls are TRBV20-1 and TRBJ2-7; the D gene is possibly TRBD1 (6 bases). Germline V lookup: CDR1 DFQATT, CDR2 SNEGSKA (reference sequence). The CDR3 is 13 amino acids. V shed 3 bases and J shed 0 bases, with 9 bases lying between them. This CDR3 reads CSASDRSSYEQYF. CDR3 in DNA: TGCAGTGCTAGTGACAGGTCCTCCTACGAGCAGTACTTC.

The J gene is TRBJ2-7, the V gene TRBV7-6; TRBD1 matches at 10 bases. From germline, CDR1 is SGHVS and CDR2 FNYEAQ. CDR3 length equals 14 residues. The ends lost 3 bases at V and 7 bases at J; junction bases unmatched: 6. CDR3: CASSLDRGAPEQYF. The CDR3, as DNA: TGTGCCAGCAGCTTGGACAGGGGGGCCCCAGAGCAGTACTTC.

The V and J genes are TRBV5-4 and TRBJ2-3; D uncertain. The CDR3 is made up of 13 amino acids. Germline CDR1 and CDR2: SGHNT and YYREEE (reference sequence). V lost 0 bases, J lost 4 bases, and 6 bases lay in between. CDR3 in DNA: TGTGCCAGCAGCTTGGGGTACGCAGATACGCAGTATTTT. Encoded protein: CASSLGYADTQYF.

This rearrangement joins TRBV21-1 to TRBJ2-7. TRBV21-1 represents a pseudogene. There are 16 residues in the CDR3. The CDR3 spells CASSKRQGPSSYEQYF. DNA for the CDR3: TGTGCCAGCAGCAAACGGCAGGGACCAAGCTCCTACGAGCAGTACTTC.

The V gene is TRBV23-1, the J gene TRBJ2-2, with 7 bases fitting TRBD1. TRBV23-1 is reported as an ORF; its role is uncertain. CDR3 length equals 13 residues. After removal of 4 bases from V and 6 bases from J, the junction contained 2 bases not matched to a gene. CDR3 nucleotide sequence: TGCGCCAGCAGTCGGACAGGCGCCGGGGAGCTGTTTTTT. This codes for CASSRTGAGELFF.

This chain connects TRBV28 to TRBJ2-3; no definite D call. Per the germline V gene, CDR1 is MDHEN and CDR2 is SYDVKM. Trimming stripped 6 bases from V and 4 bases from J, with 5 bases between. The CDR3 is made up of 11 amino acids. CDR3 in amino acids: CASRRADTQYF. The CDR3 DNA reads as TGTGCCAGCAGAAGGGCAGATACGCAGTATTTT.

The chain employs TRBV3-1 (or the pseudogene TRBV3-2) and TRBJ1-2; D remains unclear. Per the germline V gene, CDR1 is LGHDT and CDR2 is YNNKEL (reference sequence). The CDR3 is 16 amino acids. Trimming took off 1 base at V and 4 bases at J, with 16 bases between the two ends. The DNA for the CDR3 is TGTGCCAGCAGCCAAGGGGTTCTGGGAGGTCTCTATGGCTACACCTTC. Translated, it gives CASSQGVLGGLYGYTF.

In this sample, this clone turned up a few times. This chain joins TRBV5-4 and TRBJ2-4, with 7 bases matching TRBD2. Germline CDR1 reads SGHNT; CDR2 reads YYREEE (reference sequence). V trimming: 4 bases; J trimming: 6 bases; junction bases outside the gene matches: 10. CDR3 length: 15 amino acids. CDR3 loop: CASSQGLPPGNIQYF. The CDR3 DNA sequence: TGTGCCAGCAGCCAGGGACTACCCCCAGGAAACATTCAGTACTTC.

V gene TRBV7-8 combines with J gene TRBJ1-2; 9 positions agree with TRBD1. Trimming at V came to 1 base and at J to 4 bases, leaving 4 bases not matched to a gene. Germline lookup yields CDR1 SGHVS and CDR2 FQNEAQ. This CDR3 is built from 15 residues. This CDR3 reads CASSLGGTGIYGYTF. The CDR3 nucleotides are TGTGCCAGCAGCTTAGGGGGGACAGGGATCTATGGCTACACCTTC.

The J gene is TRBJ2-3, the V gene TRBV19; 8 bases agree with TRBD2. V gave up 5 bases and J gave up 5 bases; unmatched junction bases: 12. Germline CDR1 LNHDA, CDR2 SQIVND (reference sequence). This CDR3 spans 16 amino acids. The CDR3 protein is CASSLSGTSNGDTQYF. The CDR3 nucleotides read TGTGCCAGTAGTCTATCCGGGACTAGTAACGGAGATACGCAGTATTTT.

The CDR3 DNA is TGTGCCAGCAGTTCGACAGGGGGTAGGTACGAGCAGTACTTC. Amino acids: CASSSTGGRYEQYF. The chain combines TRBV28 with TRBJ2-7; TRBD1 agrees at 9 bases. The CDR3 consists of 14 residues. Looked up from germline, CDR1 is MDHEN and CDR2 is SYDVKM. The trim removed 4 bases at V and 4 bases at J, leaving 5 bases unmatched. Combining the CDR3 with reference TRBV28 and TRBJ2-7 gives the whole variable domain DVKVTQSSRYLVKRTGEKVFLECVQDMDHENMFWYRQDPGLGLRLIYFSYDVKMKEKGDIPEGYSVSREKKERFSLILESASTNQTSMYLCASSSTGGRYEQYFGPGTRLTVT.

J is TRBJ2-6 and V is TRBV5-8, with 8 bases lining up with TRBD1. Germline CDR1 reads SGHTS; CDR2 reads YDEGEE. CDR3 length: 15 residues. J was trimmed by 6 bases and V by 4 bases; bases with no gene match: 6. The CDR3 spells CASSLGQGPANVLTF. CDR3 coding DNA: TGTGCCAGCAGCCTAGGACAGGGCCCGGCCAACGTCCTGACTTTC.

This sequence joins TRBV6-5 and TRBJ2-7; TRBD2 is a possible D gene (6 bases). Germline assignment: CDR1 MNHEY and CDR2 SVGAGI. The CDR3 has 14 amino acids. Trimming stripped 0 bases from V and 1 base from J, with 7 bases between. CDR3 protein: CASSYSGTSYEQYF. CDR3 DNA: TGTGCCAGCAGTTACTCAGGGACTTCCTACGAGCAGTACTTC.

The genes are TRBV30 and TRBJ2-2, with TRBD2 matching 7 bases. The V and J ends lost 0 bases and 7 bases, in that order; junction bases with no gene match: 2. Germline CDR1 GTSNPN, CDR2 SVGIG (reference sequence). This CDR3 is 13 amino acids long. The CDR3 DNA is TGTGCCTGGAGTGTGGGAGGGAACGGGGAGCTGTTTTTT. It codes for CAWSVGGNGELFF.

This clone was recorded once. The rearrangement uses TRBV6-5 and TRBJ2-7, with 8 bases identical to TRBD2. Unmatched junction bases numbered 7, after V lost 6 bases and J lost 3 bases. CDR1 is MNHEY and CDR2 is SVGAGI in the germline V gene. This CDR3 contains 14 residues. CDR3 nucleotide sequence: TGTGCCAGCAGCCCCGGGAGGGGGTACTACGAGCAGTACTTC. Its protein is CASSPGRGYYEQYF.

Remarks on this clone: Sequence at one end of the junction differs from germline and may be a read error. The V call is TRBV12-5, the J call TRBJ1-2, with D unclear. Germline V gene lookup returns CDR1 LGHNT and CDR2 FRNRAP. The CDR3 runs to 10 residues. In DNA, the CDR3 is TGCCCTAAGCGGTACTATGGCTACACCTTC. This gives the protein CPKRYYGYTF.